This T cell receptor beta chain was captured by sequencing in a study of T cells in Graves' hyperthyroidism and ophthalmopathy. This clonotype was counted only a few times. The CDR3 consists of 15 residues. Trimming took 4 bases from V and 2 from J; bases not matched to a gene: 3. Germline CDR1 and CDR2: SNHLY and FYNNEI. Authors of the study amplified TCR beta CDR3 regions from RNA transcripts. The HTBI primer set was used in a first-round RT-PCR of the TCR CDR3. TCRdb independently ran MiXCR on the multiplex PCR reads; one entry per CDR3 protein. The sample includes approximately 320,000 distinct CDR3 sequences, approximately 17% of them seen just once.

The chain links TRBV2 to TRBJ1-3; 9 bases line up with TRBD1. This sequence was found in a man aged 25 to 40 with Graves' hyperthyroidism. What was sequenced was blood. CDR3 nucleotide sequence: TGTGCCAGCAGTGGGGACAGGGCCGCTGGAAACACCATATATTTT. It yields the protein CASSGDRAAGNTIYF.